This T cell receptor beta chain was profiled in a study of cytotoxic CD8 clonotypes in ibrutinib-treated CLL. Study context: Partial response occurred in roughly 24 patients and complete response in 2; at median approximately 68 months, approximately 14 remained remitted and 12 progressed.

Libraries of TCR beta were made from approximately 1.9 micrograms of genomic DNA that came from cryopreserved PBMCs. Method: immunoSEQ multiplex PCR; TCRdb's copy keeps in-frame clones and lacks some. The sample yields a few hundred thousand clones, 80% seen once. The source was PBMCs, collected before ibrutinib treatment. The sequence was collected from a human donor with chronic lymphocytic leukemia.

This chain's CDR3 is CASNQGTDYGYTF. In DNA form, the CDR3 reads TGTGCCAGCAACCAGGGTACGGACTATGGCTACACCTTC. This sequence joins TRBV6-5 and TRBJ1-2; the D gene is possibly TRBD1 (5 bases). The germline V gene encodes CDR1 MNHEY and CDR2 SVGAGI. This CDR3 contains 13 residues. With 7 bases removed from V and 3 bases from J, the gap between germline ends came to 12 bases.